This section outlines one TCR beta chain sequence together with its context. Its binding antigen is unknown. Base qualities are not recorded, but no much larger clone differs from it by a single base. This sample was taken from a study of shared clonotypes between healthy human individuals (dated by TCRdb to about 2020). With respect to the entire study: The cohort included three men and two women between 18 and 49 years of age. Per donor, leukapheresis produced somewhere between about 0.8 and 9 billion PBMCs. For each donor, CD4 naive and CD4 memory were each given three plates, CD8 naive was given two plates, and CD8 memory was given one plate. Libraries were prepared and TCR repertoires were sequenced by different laboratories using diverse techniques, in order to increase sequencing depth and limit assay-specific biases. To estimate repertoire size and how much clonotype sharing occurs between individuals, the study deeply sequenced the blood TCR repertoires of several healthy adults.

Healthy HIV-negative adults with no recently reported acute infections or vaccinations were included as donors. Every donor was a Caucasian adult living in Nashville, Tennessee, USA. Magnetic negative selection was used to enrich CD4+ T cells, after which naive cells were positively selected on CD45RA and the negative fraction became the memory subset. Blood was collected by leukapheresis, and PBMCs were isolated by Ficoll-Histopaque density gradient centrifugation and then cryopreserved in liquid nitrogen vapor phase. Analytical flow cytometry was used to check the purity and quantity of each magnetically sorted T cell population. From each sorted fraction, genomic DNA was isolated and quantified by UV absorbance on a Nanodrop 2000c. Paper-wide results and their limitations: When a handful of donors were compared, the shared fraction of clonotypes was around 4.6% for naive CD4, 3.5% to 4% for naive CD8, more than 2% for memory CD4, and 0.4% for memory CD8. Only blood was sampled, and tissue TCR repertoires likely differ from those in blood. Higher generation probabilities were observed for clonotypes shared by all four sorted-subset donors than for non-shared clonotypes. Pairwise subsampling indicated that sequencing depth was expected to affect the degree of clonotype sharing among donors. The genetic and exposure-history diversity represented was limited by the small number of donors. Rarefaction of sorted-subset datasets indicated incomplete sequencing despite the large sequencing depth. Naive subsets generally had larger estimated clonotype richness than memory subsets.

Based on the germline V gene (reference sequence), the CDR1 and CDR2 sequences are MNHNY and SVGAGI. The junction shows trimming of 8 bases on V and 4 bases on J, plus 15 bases between the germline ends. The CDR3, from cysteine to phenylalanine, totals 14 residues. Just CDR3 DNA is preserved here, 42 bases in frame from base 1. Using the deep immunoSEQ assay, multiplex PCR amplified TCR CDR3 regions from genomic DNA. Genomic DNA extracted from each cell subset was distributed evenly over all wells of several immunoSEQ 96-well plates, and each plate served as one replicate. Each replicate PCR for sorted subsets received around 210 ng genomic DNA, equal to 30,000 or so T cell genomes. Purified libraries were quantified with a Qubit 3.0 fluorometer, sized on a Bioanalyzer 2100, and re-quantified with the KAPA Library Quantification kit. A separate single-read 150-cycle Illumina NextSeq 550 flow cell was used to sequence each immunoSEQ 96-well plate. On the study's bioinformatics: Because only junctional sequences without quality scores were contained in the immunoSEQ output, filtering matching that applied to full-length reads could not be performed. To assign V/J genes and CDR3, sequences were annotated against IMGT germline references using PyIR, a Python wrapper for IgBLAST v1.9. Any read was removed if the V/J assignment was weak (E-value above 1e-6), the CDR3 was missing, or the read contained stop codons, out-of-frame junctions, or ambiguous translated residues. V3J clonotypes were defined as sequences sharing an identical inferred V gene, J gene, and CDR3 amino acid sequence. Percentage overlap between repertoires was computed as shared unique clonotypes divided by the size of the smaller repertoire. Richness of each repertoire was evaluated using RTK rarefaction, the Chao1 estimator, and Recon v2.1 estimates of unobserved clonotypes. OLGA was used to compute generation probabilities for all TCRbeta clonotypes that the gDNA method yielded from a handful of donors. Imported from immuneACCESS, the table was reduced by TCRdb to in-frame sequences with V and J called. These copies leave out some clones; in studies compared against another copy, an unresolved V gene accounts for under half, and the cause of the remainder is not known. V and J calls and clone size are those listed in that table; D and trimming were worked out from the DNA. The sample records about 1.5 million clones, 95% to 97% of which are singletons. The ten largest clones capture 1% to 1.5% of the sample.

The chain couples TRBV6-6 to TRBJ2-1; the D region possibly corresponds to TRBD1 (6 bases align). This receptor was taken from a young man in good health. The sequencing sample was made of naive CD4+ T cells sorted from blood. The cell subset or site label, read with the paper, signifies: CD45RA+ positively selected. DNA sequence: TGTGCCAGCTCAGGACAGCCAGGATACAATGAGCAGTTCTTC. It codes for CASSGQPGYNEQFF.